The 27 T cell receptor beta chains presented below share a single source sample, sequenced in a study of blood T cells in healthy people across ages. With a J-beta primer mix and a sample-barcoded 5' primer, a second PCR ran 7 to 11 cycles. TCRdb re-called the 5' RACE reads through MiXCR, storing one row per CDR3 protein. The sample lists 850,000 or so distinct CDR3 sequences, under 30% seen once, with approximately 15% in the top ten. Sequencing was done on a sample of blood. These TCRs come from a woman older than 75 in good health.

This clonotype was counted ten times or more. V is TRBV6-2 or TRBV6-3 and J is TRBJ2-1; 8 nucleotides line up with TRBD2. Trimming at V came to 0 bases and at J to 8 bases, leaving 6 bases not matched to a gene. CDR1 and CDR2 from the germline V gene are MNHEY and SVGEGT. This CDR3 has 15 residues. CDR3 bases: TGTGCCAGCAGTTACTCCGGACTAGCTGGTCATGAGCAGTTCTTC. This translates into CASSYSGLAGHEQFF.

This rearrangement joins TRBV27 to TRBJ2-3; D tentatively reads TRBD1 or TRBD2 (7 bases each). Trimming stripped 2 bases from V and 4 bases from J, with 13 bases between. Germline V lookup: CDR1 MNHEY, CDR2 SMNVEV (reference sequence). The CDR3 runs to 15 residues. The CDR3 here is CASSLAGGDSDTQYF. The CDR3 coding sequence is TGTGCCAGCAGTTTAGCAGGGGGGGACTCAGATACGCAGTATTTT.

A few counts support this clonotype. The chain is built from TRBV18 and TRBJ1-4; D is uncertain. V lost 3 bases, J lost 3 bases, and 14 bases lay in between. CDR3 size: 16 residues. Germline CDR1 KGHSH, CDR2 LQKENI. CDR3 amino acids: CASSPRIQAPNEKLFF. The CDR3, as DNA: TGTGCCAGCTCACCTAGGATCCAAGCGCCTAATGAAAAACTGTTTTTT.

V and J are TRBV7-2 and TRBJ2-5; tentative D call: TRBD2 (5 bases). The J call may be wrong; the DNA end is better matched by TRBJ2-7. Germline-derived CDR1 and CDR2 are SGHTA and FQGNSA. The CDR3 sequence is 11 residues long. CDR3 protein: CAAGGFDEQYF. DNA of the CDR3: TGTGCCGCGGGTGGCTTCGACGAGCAGTACTTC.

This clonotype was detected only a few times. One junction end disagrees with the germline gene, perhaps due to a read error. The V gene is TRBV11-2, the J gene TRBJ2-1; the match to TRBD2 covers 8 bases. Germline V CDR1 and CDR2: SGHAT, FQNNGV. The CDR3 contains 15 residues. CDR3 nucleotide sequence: TGTGCCTGCAGCGCTAGCGGGCCTACTGCGAATGAGCAGTTCTTC. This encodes CACSASGPTANEQFF.

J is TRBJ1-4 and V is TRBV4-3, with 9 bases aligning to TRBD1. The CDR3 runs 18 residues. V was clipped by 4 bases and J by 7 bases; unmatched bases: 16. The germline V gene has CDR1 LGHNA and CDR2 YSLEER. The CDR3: CASSREHRGRSGREKLFF. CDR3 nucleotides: TGCGCCAGCAGCCGGGAGCACAGGGGGCGAAGTGGACGTGAAAAACTGTTTTTT.

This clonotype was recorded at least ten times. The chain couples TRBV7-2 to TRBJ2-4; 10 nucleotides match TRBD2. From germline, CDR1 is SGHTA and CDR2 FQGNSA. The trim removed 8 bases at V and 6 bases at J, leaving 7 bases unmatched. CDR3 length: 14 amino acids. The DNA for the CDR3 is TGTGCCAGCTCCTCAGCGGGGGGGCCAAACATTCAGTACTTC. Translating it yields CASSSAGGPNIQYF.

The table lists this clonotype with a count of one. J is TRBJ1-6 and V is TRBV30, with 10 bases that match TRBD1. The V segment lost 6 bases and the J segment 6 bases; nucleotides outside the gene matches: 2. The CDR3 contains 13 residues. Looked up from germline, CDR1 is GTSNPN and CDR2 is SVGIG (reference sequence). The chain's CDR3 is CACGDRGNSPLHF. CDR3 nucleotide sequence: TGTGCCTGTGGGGACAGGGGTAATTCACCCCTCCACTTT.

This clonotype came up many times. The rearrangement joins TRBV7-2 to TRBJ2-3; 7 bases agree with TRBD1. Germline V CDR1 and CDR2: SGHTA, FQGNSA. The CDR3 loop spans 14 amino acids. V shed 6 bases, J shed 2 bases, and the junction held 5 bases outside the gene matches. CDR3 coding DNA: TGTGCCAGCAGGTACAGGGGAACCACAGATACGCAGTATTTT. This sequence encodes CASRYRGTTDTQYF.

Here the CDR3 reads CASSLGRSHGELFF. CDR3 nucleotide sequence: TGTGCCAGCAGCTTAGGTCGCAGCCACGGGGAGCTGTTTTTT. The chain couples TRBV7-2 to TRBJ2-2, with D uncertain. CDR3 length equals 14 residues. CDR1 SGHTA and CDR2 FQGNSA come from the germline V gene. Deletions cut 1 base from V and 7 bases from J, with 10 bases between.

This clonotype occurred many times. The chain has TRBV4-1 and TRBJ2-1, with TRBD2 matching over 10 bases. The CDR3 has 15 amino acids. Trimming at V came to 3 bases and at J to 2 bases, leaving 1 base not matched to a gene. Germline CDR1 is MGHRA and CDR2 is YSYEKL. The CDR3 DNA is TGCGCCAGCAGCCAGACTAGCGGGCCCTACAATGAGCAGTTCTTC. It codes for CASSQTSGPYNEQFF.

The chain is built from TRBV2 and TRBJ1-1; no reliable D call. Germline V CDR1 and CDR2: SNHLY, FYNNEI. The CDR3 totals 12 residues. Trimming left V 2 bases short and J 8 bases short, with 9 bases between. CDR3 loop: CASSESRVEAFF. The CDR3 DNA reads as TGTGCCAGCAGTGAAAGCCGGGTCGAAGCTTTCTTT. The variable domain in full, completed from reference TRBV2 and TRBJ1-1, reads EPEVTQTPSHQVTQMGQEVILRCVPISNHLYFYWYRQILGQKVEFLVSFYNNEISEKSEIFDDQFSVERPDGSNFTLKIRSTKLEDSAMYFCASSESRVEAFFGQGTRLTVV.

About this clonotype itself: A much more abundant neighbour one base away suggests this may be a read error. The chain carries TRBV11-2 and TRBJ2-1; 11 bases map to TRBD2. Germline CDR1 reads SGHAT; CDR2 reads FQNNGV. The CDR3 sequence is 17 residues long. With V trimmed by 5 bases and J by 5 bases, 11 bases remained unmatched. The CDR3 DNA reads TGTGCCAGCAGCACACACATGGGACTAGCGGAGCACAATGAGCAGTTCTTC. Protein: CASSTHMGLAEHNEQFF.

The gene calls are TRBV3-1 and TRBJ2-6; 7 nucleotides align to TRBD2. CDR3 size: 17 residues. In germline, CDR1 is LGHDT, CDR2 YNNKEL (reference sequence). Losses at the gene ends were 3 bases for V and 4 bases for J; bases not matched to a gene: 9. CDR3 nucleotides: TGTGCCAGCAGCCAGGGCGGGGGTCCTCTGGGGGCCAACGTCCTGACTTTC. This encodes CASSQGGGPLGANVLTF.

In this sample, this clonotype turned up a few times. The chain's CDR3 is CASSLVQGGQETQYF. CDR3 DNA sequence: TGCGCCAGCAGCTTGGTACAGGGGGGTCAAGAGACCCAGTACTTC. The genes are TRBV5-1 and TRBJ2-5, with 8 bases that match TRBD1. The germline gives CDR1 SGHRS, CDR2 YFSETQ. The CDR3 sequence is 15 residues long. V shed 0 bases, J shed 2 bases, and the junction held 3 bases outside the gene matches.

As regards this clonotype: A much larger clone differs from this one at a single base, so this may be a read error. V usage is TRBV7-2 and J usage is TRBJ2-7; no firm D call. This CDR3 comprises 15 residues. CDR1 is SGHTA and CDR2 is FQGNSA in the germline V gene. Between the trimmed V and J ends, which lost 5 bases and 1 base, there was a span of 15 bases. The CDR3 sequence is CASSIGRVPSYEQYF. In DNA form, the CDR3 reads TGTGCCAGCAGCATAGGACGGGTGCCGTCCTACGAGCAGTACTTC.

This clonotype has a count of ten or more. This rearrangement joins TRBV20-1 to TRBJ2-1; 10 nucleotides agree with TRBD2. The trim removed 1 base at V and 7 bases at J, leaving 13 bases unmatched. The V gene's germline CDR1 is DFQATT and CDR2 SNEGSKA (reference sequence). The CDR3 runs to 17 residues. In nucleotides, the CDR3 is TGCAGTGCTAGAGTAGTTGCCAGCGGGGGGGCGCTTAATGAGCAGTTCTTC. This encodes CSARVVASGGALNEQFF.

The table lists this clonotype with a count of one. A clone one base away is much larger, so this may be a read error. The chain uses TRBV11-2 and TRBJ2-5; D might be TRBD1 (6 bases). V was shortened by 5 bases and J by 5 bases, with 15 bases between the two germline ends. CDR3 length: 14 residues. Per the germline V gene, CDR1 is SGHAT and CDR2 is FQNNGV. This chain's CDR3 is CASSPGGTSETQYF. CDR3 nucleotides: TGTGCCAGCAGCCCCGGTGGGACAAGTGAGACCCAGTACTTC.

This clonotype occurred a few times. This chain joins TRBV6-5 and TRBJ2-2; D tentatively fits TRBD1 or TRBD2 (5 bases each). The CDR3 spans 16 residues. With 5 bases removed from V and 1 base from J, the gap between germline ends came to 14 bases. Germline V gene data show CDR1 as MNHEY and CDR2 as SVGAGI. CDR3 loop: CASSRATGGNTGELFF. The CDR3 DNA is TGTGCCAGCAGTAGGGCTACAGGAGGGAACACCGGGGAGCTGTTTTTT.

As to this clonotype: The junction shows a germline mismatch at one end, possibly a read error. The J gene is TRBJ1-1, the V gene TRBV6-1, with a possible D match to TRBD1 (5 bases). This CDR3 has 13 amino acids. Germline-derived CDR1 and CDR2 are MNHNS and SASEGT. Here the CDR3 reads CASREAQGRRAFF. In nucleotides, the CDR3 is TGTGCCAGCAGGGAAGCGCAGGGCAGAAGGGCTTTCTTT.

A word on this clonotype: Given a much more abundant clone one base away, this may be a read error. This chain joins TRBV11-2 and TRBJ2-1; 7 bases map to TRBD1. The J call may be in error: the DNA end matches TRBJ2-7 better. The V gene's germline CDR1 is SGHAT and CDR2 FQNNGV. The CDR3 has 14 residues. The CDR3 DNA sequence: TGTGCCAGCAGCTTAGGGGACAGCTACAATGAGCAGTACTTC. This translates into CASSLGDSYNEQYF.

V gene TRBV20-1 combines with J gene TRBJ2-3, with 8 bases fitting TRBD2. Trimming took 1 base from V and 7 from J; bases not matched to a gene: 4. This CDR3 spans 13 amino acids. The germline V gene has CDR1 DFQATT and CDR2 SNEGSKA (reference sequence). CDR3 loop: CSARVRGGNTQYF. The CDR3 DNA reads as TGCAGTGCTAGAGTCCGGGGGGGGAATACGCAGTATTTT.

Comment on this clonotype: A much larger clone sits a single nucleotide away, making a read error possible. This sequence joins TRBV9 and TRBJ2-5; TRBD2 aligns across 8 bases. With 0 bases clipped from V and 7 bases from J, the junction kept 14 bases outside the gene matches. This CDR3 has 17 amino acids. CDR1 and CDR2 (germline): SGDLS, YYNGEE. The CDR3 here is CASSVEGRTSTPVTQYF. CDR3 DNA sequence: TGTGCCAGCAGCGTAGAAGGACGGACTAGCACCCCAGTGACCCAGTACTTC.

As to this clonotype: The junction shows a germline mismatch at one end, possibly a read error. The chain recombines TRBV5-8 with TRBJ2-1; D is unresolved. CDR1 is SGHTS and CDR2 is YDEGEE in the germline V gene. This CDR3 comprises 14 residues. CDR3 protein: CAGSRASDYNEQFF. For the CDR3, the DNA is TGTGCCGGCAGCCGCGCGAGCGACTACAATGAGCAGTTCTTC.

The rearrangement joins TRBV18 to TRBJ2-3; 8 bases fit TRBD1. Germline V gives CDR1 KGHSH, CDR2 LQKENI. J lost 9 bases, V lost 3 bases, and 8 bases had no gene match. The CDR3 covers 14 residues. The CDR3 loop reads CASSPGQGPKTQYF. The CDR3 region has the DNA TGTGCCAGCTCACCCGGACAGGGCCCAAAAACGCAGTATTTT. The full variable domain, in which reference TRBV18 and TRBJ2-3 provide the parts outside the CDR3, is NAGVMQNPRHLVRRRGQEARLRCSPMKGHSHVYWYRQLPEEGLKFMVYLQKENIIDESGMPKERFSAEFPKEGPSILRIQQVVRGDSAAYFCASSPGQGPKTQYFGPGTRLTVL.

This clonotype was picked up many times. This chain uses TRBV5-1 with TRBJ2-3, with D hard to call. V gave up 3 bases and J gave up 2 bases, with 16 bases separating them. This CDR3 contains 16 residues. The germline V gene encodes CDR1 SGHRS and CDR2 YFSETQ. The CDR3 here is CASSSRTIGTTDTQYF. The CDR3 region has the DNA TGCGCCAGCAGCTCCAGAACTATAGGAACCACAGATACGCAGTATTTT.

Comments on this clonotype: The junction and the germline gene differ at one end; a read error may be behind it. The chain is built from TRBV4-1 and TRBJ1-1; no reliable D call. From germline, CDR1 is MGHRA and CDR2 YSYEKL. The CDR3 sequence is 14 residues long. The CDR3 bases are TGCGCCAGTAGCCCCGCACAGATGGGAACTGAAGCTTTCTTT. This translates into CASSPAQMGTEAFF.